This record looks at one T cell receptor beta chain sequence and its context. Sequenced by immunoSEQ multiplex PCR; TCRdb stores in-frame clones only, minus some. The profile shows some 200,000 clones, more than 75% of them singletons. The sample comes from a study of blood T cell repertoires in COVID-19. Study summary: Sites in the United States, Italy and Spain provided acute and convalescent COVID-19 samples.

Source material: peripheral blood. The source is a man aged 65-85 years with acute or convalescent COVID-19.

CDR3 sequence: CASSQGLAGADTQYF. In DNA, the CDR3 is TGCGCCAGCAGCCAAGGACTAGCGGGCGCAGATACGCAGTATTTT. The chain employs TRBV4-3 and TRBJ2-3; TRBD2 matches at 10 bases. With V trimmed by 1 base and J by 4 bases, 2 bases remained unmatched. The V gene's germline CDR1 is LGHNA and CDR2 YSLEER. The CDR3 runs to 15 residues.